Listed below are T cell receptor beta chains from one sample, sequenced in a study of response to subunit inactivated influenza vaccine. TCRdb re-called the RT-PCR reads through MiXCR, storing one row per CDR3 protein. Here the sample spans more than 400,000 distinct CDR3 sequences, approximately 9.9% being singletons. This sample comprised PBMCs from blood, obtained 45 days after vaccination. The origin of the receptors is a man aged 45 to 65 who received an inactivated influenza vaccine. CDR3s include the opening cysteine and the closing phenylalanine or tryptophan. A D gene is named only where the DNA matches it firmly. Clone size is given for some rows only: seen once, a few or many times, or a class if the clone is expanded.

TGCGCCAGCAGCACGAGGTCTGGATGGGGCACTGAAGCTTTCTTT,CASSTRSGWGTEAFF,TRBJ1-1,.,TRBV5-1,many
TGTGCCAGCAGCCGGACTAGCGGGGTCGGAAACGAGCAGTACTTC,CASSRTSGVGNEQYF,TRBJ2-7,TRBD2,TRBV7-9,.
TGTGCCAGCAGCCAAGAACTGCGGGGGACGTCCAATGAGCAGTTCTTC,CASSQELRGTSNEQFF,TRBJ2-1,TRBD2,TRBV14,.
TGCGCCAGCAGCGTCGGACAGGGAACAGATACGCAGTATTTT,CASSVGQGTDTQYF,TRBJ2-3,TRBD1,TRBV5-1,.
TGTGCCACCAGTGATTTCAGCCTAGTGACACTACAAGAGACCCAGTACTTC,CATSDFSLVTLQETQYF,TRBJ2-5,.,TRBV24-1,many
TGCAGTGCAATCCCGACCAACCGGGACAGGGTGTCCGGAATTCAGTACTTC,CSAIPTNRDRVSGIQYF,TRBJ2-4,TRBD1,TRBV20-1,many
TGTGCCAGCAGTTACTCGGGCTTGTCCGGGGAGCTGTTTTTT,CASSYSGLSGELFF,TRBJ2-2,.,TRBV6-5,many
TGTGCCAGCTCACCACCGATGGGACACCGATTCTACGAGCAGTACTTC,CASSPPMGHRFYEQYF,TRBJ2-7,.,TRBV18,few
TGCAGTGCCAGGGGACTAGCGGGAAACTACGAGCAGTACTTC,CSARGLAGNYEQYF,TRBJ2-7,TRBD2,TRBV20-1,few
TGTGCCAGCAGTCCCACTATCGGAGACTACAATGAGCAGTTCTTC,CASSPTIGDYNEQFF,TRBJ2-1,.,TRBV6-2/TRBV6-3,few
TGTGCCAGCAGCTTCCCGCCTTACAATGAGCAGTTCTTC,CASSFPPYNEQFF,TRBJ2-1,.,TRBV7-2,few
TGCAGTGCCCTCCTGGGGGGTTCCTACGAGCAGTACTTC,CSALLGGSYEQYF,TRBJ2-7,.,TRBV20-1,few
TGTGCCAGCAGTGAAAGAGGGGGAAATGGAAACACCATATATTTT,CASSERGGNGNTIYF,TRBJ1-3,.,TRBV6-1,.
TGTGCCAGCAGCTCGTACCCCCTGGCGGGCTCCTACAATGAGCAGTTCTTC,CASSSYPLAGSYNEQFF,TRBJ2-1,.,TRBV5-5,few
TGTGCCAGCGGGGACAGGGTCCGGGATACGCAGTATTTT,CASGDRVRDTQYF,TRBJ2-3,TRBD1,TRBV28,many
TGTGCCTGGAGCGGTTCACTGGGGCCGTGGGCGGGGGAGACCCAGTACTTC,CAWSGSLGPWAGETQYF,TRBJ2-5,.,TRBV30,.
TGTGCCAGCAGCTTAGACTGGTTCACAGATACGCAGTATTTT,CASSLDWFTDTQYF,TRBJ2-3,.,TRBV5-5,few
TGTGCCAGCAGCCAGGGAGCGGGGGGGACAGATACGCAGTATTTT,CASSQGAGGTDTQYF,TRBJ2-3,TRBD2,TRBV4-2,many
TGCAGCGTTGAAGATCTTAGAGGGGAGCAGTACTTC,CSVEDLRGEQYF,TRBJ2-7,.,TRBV29-1,few
TGCGCCAGCGGCACGGAACAGCTGAACACTGAAGCTTTCTTT,CASGTEQLNTEAFF,TRBJ1-1,.,TRBV5-1,many
TGTGCCAGCAGCAAGCGGCGGGAAGAATCGAACACCGGGGAGCTGTTTTTT,CASSKRREESNTGELFF,TRBJ2-2,.,TRBV21-1,.
TGTGCCAGCACACTGGGCGCAAACAGGGATGAGACCCAGTACTTC,CASTLGANRDETQYF,TRBJ2-5,.,TRBV28,.
TGCGCCAGCAGCTTGGTTAGGACAGGGTCAGACTATGGCTACACCTTC,CASSLVRTGSDYGYTF,TRBJ1-2,TRBD1,TRBV5-1,many
TGTGCCACCAGTGATTTCGGGGGTAATCAGCCCCAGCATTTT,CATSDFGGNQPQHF,TRBJ1-5,.,TRBV24-1,few
TGCAGTGCCCAAAAAGGGGACTACGAGCAGTACTTC,CSAQKGDYEQYF,TRBJ2-7,.,TRBV20-1,many
TGCGCCAGCAGCTTGGCCGGGACTAGCGGGGGGGCTTACAATGAGCAGTTCTTC,CASSLAGTSGGAYNEQFF,TRBJ2-1,TRBD2,TRBV5-1,few
TGTGCCACCAGCAGAGAGGGGCGGACACACTTCTTC,CATSREGRTHFF,TRBJ2-1,.,TRBV15,.
TGTGCCAGCAGTTTCCCCGGGACAGGGGGAACCTACGAGCAGTACTTC,CASSFPGTGGTYEQYF,TRBJ2-7,TRBD1,TRBV12-3/TRBV12-4,few
TGCGCCAGCAGCCAAGATTGGGGGCTCAATGAGCAGTTCTTC,CASSQDWGLNEQFF,TRBJ2-1,.,TRBV4-3,many
TGTGCCAGCAGGTATCGTTTAGCGTACAATGAGCAGTTCTTC,CASRYRLAYNEQFF,TRBJ2-1,.,TRBV11-2,many
TGTGCCAGCAGTTCCACCGGACAGTCGAACACTGAAGCTTTCTTT,CASSSTGQSNTEAFF,TRBJ1-1,.,TRBV28,.
TGTGCCAGCAGCAAAGAGGGGTTAGAGACCCAGTACTTC,CASSKEGLETQYF,TRBJ2-5,.,TRBV7-9,.
TGCGCCAGCAGCTTGAGTCCTAGCGGCACATCCTACAATGAGCAGTTCTTC,CASSLSPSGTSYNEQFF,TRBJ2-1,TRBD2,TRBV5-1,few
TGCGCCAGCAGCCAAGTGGGGGGCCAGAACACTGAAGCTTTCTTT,CASSQVGGQNTEAFF,TRBJ1-1,.,TRBV4-1,few
TGTGCCAGCAGCCCCCTGGACAGCTCAACTAATGAAAAACTGTTTTTT,CASSPLDSSTNEKLFF,TRBJ1-4,.,TRBV4-2,many
TGCGCCAGCAGCCCAAGGACAGGGCCTTTCGAGCAGTACTTC,CASSPRTGPFEQYF,TRBJ2-7,TRBD1,TRBV5-1,few
TGTGCCAGCAGCCAAGAGAAACGAGGCGAGAACACCGGGGAGCTGTTTTTT,CASSQEKRGENTGELFF,TRBJ2-2,.,TRBV4-2,few
TGTGCCGTCCCCCGGACAGGTTTTGGGGATGAGCAGTTCTTC,CAVPRTGFGDEQFF,TRBJ2-1,TRBD1,TRBV12-3/TRBV12-4,few
TGTGCCAGCAGTTTTCGGGGGAACGACAGGGAAGCTTTCTTT,CASSFRGNDREAFF,TRBJ1-1,.,TRBV28,.
TGCAGCGTGTCCGGGACAAGCTCCTACAATGAGCAGTTCTTC,CSVSGTSSYNEQFF,TRBJ2-1,.,TRBV29-1,many
TGCGCCAGCAGCCAAGATAATAATCAGCCCCAGCATTTT,CASSQDNNQPQHF,TRBJ1-5,.,TRBV4-3,few